The source of this T cell receptor (beta chain) is a study of blood T cell repertoires in COVID-19 (dated by TCRdb to about 2020). Describing the broader study: The collaborator samples originated in the United States, Italy and Spain and spanned the acute and convalescent phases of COVID-19. Where available, HLA class I and class II types were taken from metadata supplied by the sample provider and were not determined by assay-based typing. The samples were drawn from two sources: the first 160 participants of the ongoing ImmuneRACE study, and 1,254 subjects contributed by 6 global collaborators. The repertoires were made available in a free public database intended to serve as a resource for research on the immune response to SARS-CoV-2. The sample metadata nearly always contained a de-identified subject ID, COVID-19 status, age in years and sex. Subjects who had been exposed to COVID-19, were actively infected with it, or had recovered from it provided the deeply sampled blood TCRbeta repertoires that made up the dataset. The material from the prospective study consisted of cDNA or gDNA derived from T cells, B-cell-depleted T cells, or PBMCs. What the study reported, not specific to this receptor: The amount of clinical and demographic metadata varied by source and participant and was provided uncurated.

Points on this clone: Its antigen is not yet known. No much larger clone exists at a distance of one base, and base qualities are not known.

TCRbeta CDR3 regions were amplified from genomic DNA using the immunoSEQ Assay, a bias-controlled multiplex PCR. Per the authors' processing: The number of nucleated cells in each sample was estimated by amplification of reference gene primers within the assay. Sequence reads were collapsed and filtered to measure the absolute abundance of every unique TCRbeta CDR3 rearrangement. For each sample, productive Simpson clonality was calculated by taking the square root of Simpson's diversity index across productive rearrangements. The table was pulled from immuneACCESS by TCRdb, which kept in-frame rearrangements only. Such tables lose some clones; where checked, under half of the loss comes from unresolved V genes, and the rest has no known cause. V and J calls and clone size follow that table, whereas D and trimming were derived from the DNA. The sample table records about 82,000 clones; roughly 70% of these occur just once. The top ten hold just over 2.5% of the sample.

Collaborating institutions collected whole blood in K2EDTA tubes following their own protocols. Collaborator samples were shipped for TCRbeta analysis as frozen whole blood, isolated PBMCs, or DNA extracted from either sample type. V trim: 0 bases; J trim: 7 bases; unmatched bases: 15. From the germline V gene, CDR1 is SGDLS and CDR2 is YYNGEE. Including cysteine and phenylalanine, the CDR3 has 17 amino acids. The only DNA kept is the CDR3, 51 bases in frame from the first base. This sequence was found in a human donor with acute or convalescent COVID-19. The donor label of this sample is uncertain. The chain couples TRBV9 to TRBJ1-2, with 7 junctional bases fitting TRBD1. Source material: peripheral blood. Here the CDR3 is given as CASSVALSTGLQSGYTF. The DNA is as follows: TGTGCCAGCAGCGTAGCCCTCTCGACAGGGCTCCAAAGTGGCTACACCTTC.